Listed below are T cell receptor beta chains from one sample, sequenced in a study of siplizumab effects on memory and regulatory T cells. Sequenced by immunoSEQ multiplex PCR; TCRdb stores in-frame clones only, minus some. The sample carries roughly 92,000 clones, just under 95% recorded once. Material: non-Treg CD4+ T cells sorted from blood. All receptors derive from a human donor in good health. Each CDR3 is given with its conserved first and last residue. The D gene is left open where the match is weak. Where a row states a size, it is once, few, many or the class of an expanded clone; other rows omit it.

J gene: TRBJ1-5
clone size: NA
V gene: TRBV28
D gene: NA
CDR3 protein: CASSRTVNQPQHF
CDR3 DNA: TGTGCCAGCAGCCGGACAGTAAATCAGCCCCAGCATTTT

J gene: TRBJ2-2
clone size: NA
V gene: TRBV9
D gene: NA
CDR3 protein: CASSVVGTGIANTGELFF
CDR3 DNA: TGTGCCAGCAGCGTAGTCGGGACGGGAATCGCGAACACCGGGGAGCTGTTTTTT

J gene: TRBJ2-7
clone size: NA
V gene: TRBV30
D gene: NA
CDR3 protein: CAWSSRGRLYEQYF
CDR3 DNA: TGTGCCTGGAGTTCCCGGGGCAGGCTTTACGAGCAGTACTTC

J gene: TRBJ1-5
clone size: once
V gene: TRBV6-5
D gene: NA
CDR3 protein: CASSYSGGPQHF
CDR3 DNA: TGTGCCAGCAGTTACTCGGGGGGTCCCCAGCATTTT

J gene: TRBJ1-4
clone size: NA
V gene: TRBV4-1
D gene: NA
CDR3 protein: CASSQPTRGPNEKLFF
CDR3 DNA: TGCGCCAGCAGCCAGCCGACTCGGGGCCCTAATGAAAAACTGTTTTTT

J gene: TRBJ1-5
clone size: once
V gene: TRBV6-5
D gene: NA
CDR3 protein: CASSFRGGDQPQHF
CDR3 DNA: TGTGCCAGCAGCTTTAGGGGGGGCGATCAGCCCCAGCATTTT

J gene: TRBJ1-2
clone size: NA
V gene: TRBV19
D gene: TRBD1
CDR3 protein: CASSISGGAVGYTF
CDR3 DNA: TGTGCCAGTAGTATTTCAGGGGGCGCGGTTGGCTACACCTTC

J gene: TRBJ2-7
clone size: NA
V gene: TRBV5-1
D gene: TRBD2
CDR3 protein: CASSWGQLAGVPEQYF
CDR3 DNA: TGCGCCAGCAGCTGGGGTCAACTAGCGGGAGTCCCCGAGCAGTACTTC

J gene: TRBJ1-5
clone size: NA
V gene: TRBV15
D gene: NA
CDR3 protein: CATSRDYSQPQHF
CDR3 DNA: TGTGCCACCAGCAGAGATTACTCTCAGCCCCAGCATTTT

J gene: TRBJ2-3
clone size: NA
V gene: TRBV5-6
D gene: NA
CDR3 protein: CASSLMGEETDTQYF
CDR3 DNA: TGTGCCAGCAGCTTGATGGGAGAGGAAACAGATACGCAGTATTTT

J gene: TRBJ2-3
clone size: NA
V gene: TRBV7-3
D gene: NA
CDR3 protein: CASSSLAVVTDTQYF
CDR3 DNA: TGTGCCAGCAGCTCCTTAGCGGTAGTTACAGATACGCAGTATTTT

J gene: TRBJ2-3
clone size: NA
V gene: TRBV7-8
D gene: TRBD2
CDR3 protein: CASAIAGSTDTQYF
CDR3 DNA: TGTGCCAGCGCGATAGCGGGAAGCACAGATACGCAGTATTTT

J gene: TRBJ2-1
clone size: NA
V gene: TRBV18
D gene: NA
CDR3 protein: CASSPGGKKYNEQFF
CDR3 DNA: TGTGCCAGCTCACCGGGCGGGAAGAAATACAATGAGCAGTTCTTC

J gene: TRBJ2-3
clone size: once
V gene: TRBV13
D gene: NA
CDR3 protein: CASSLATLMADTQYF
CDR3 DNA: TGTGCCAGCAGCTTAGCGACACTGATGGCAGATACGCAGTATTTT

J gene: TRBJ1-2
clone size: NA
V gene: TRBV30
D gene: TRBD1
CDR3 protein: CAWGRQGAIISGYTF
CDR3 DNA: TGTGCCTGGGGCAGACAGGGGGCGATTATTTCAGGCTACACCTTC

J gene: TRBJ2-2
clone size: NA
V gene: TRBV6-6
D gene: NA
CDR3 protein: CASSYGETGELFF
CDR3 DNA: TGTGCCAGCAGTTACGGGGAGACCGGGGAGCTGTTTTTT

J gene: TRBJ1-1
clone size: NA
V gene: TRBV4-1
D gene: TRBD1
CDR3 protein: CASSPGAGGVLSTEAFF
CDR3 DNA: TGCGCCAGCAGCCCCGGCGCAGGGGGCGTTTTGAGCACTGAAGCTTTCTTT

J gene: TRBJ2-6
clone size: NA
V gene: TRBV6-5
D gene: NA
CDR3 protein: CASSYSTNPGANVLTF
CDR3 DNA: TGTGCCAGCAGTTACTCGACGAATCCTGGGGCCAACGTCCTGACTTTC

J gene: TRBJ1-4
clone size: NA
V gene: TRBV4-1
D gene: NA
CDR3 protein: CASSRESALTNEKLFF
CDR3 DNA: TGCGCCAGCAGCCGGGAGAGTGCGTTAACTAATGAAAAACTGTTTTTT

J gene: TRBJ2-1
clone size: NA
V gene: TRBV7-9
D gene: NA
CDR3 protein: CASSPSNRAYNEQFF
CDR3 DNA: TGTGCCAGCAGCCCATCGAACAGGGCGTACAATGAGCAGTTCTTC

J gene: TRBJ2-2
clone size: NA
V gene: TRBV5-1
D gene: TRBD2
CDR3 protein: CASRGTSGRLGGELFF
CDR3 DNA: TGCGCCAGCCGAGGGACTAGCGGGAGGCTAGGCGGGGAGCTGTTTTTT

J gene: TRBJ2-7
clone size: once
V gene: TRBV29-1
D gene: TRBD2
CDR3 protein: CSVEGLAGGTQQYF
CDR3 DNA: TGCAGCGTTGAGGGACTAGCGGGAGGTACCCAGCAGTACTTC

J gene: TRBJ1-5
clone size: NA
V gene: TRBV15
D gene: NA
CDR3 protein: CATSRHMSDGQPQHF
CDR3 DNA: TGTGCCACCAGCAGACATATGAGCGATGGGCAGCCCCAGCATTTT

J gene: TRBJ1-2
clone size: NA
V gene: TRBV28
D gene: NA
CDR3 protein: CASSFRLGGYTF
CDR3 DNA: TGTGCCAGCAGTTTTCGACTGGGCGGCTACACCTTC

J gene: TRBJ1-2
clone size: NA
V gene: TRBV6-4
D gene: NA
CDR3 protein: CASSDQGNGYTF
CDR3 DNA: TGTGCCAGCAGTGACCAGGGAAATGGCTACACCTTC

J gene: TRBJ1-1
clone size: NA
V gene: TRBV5-4
D gene: TRBD1
CDR3 protein: CASSKMTGFERTPEAFF
CDR3 DNA: TGTGCCAGCAGCAAAATGACAGGGTTCGAACGGACCCCTGAAGCTTTCTTT

J gene: TRBJ1-3
clone size: NA
V gene: TRBV6-5
D gene: NA
CDR3 protein: CATQGTAGNTIYF
CDR3 DNA: TGTGCCACCCAGGGGACTGCTGGAAACACCATATATTTT

J gene: TRBJ1-3
clone size: once
V gene: TRBV7-9
D gene: NA
CDR3 protein: CASSFEGLSGNTIYF
CDR3 DNA: TGTGCCAGCAGCTTCGAAGGCCTCTCTGGAAACACCATATATTTT

J gene: TRBJ2-3
clone size: NA
V gene: TRBV6-1
D gene: TRBD1
CDR3 protein: CASSDYGTGISDTQYF
CDR3 DNA: TGTGCCAGCAGTGATTATGGGACAGGGATCTCAGATACGCAGTATTTT

J gene: TRBJ2-2
clone size: NA
V gene: TRBV11-2
D gene: TRBD1
CDR3 protein: CASSARDRVNRELFF
CDR3 DNA: TGTGCCAGCAGCGCCCGGGACAGGGTAAATCGGGAGCTGTTTTTT

J gene: TRBJ2-7
clone size: NA
V gene: TRBV4-2
D gene: NA
CDR3 protein: CASSQGFGGGTSYEQYF
CDR3 DNA: TGTGCCAGCAGCCAAGGGTTCGGCGGTGGTACCTCCTACGAGCAGTACTTC

J gene: TRBJ2-6
clone size: NA
V gene: TRBV6-5
D gene: NA
CDR3 protein: CACRASGANVLTF
CDR3 DNA: TGTGCCTGTAGGGCGTCTGGGGCCAACGTCCTGACTTTC

J gene: TRBJ2-1
clone size: NA
V gene: TRBV5-1
D gene: TRBD1
CDR3 protein: CASSSGTGVDEQFF
CDR3 DNA: TGCGCCAGCAGCTCCGGGACAGGGGTCGATGAGCAGTTCTTC

J gene: TRBJ2-2
clone size: once
V gene: TRBV28
D gene: TRBD2
CDR3 protein: CASKGGRAYTGELFF
CDR3 DNA: TGTGCCAGCAAGGGCGGGAGGGCATACACCGGGGAGCTGTTTTTT

J gene: TRBJ2-2
clone size: NA
V gene: TRBV5-1
D gene: TRBD2
CDR3 protein: CASSLATSGRGTGELFF
CDR3 DNA: TGCGCCAGCAGCTTGGCGACTAGCGGGAGAGGTACCGGGGAGCTGTTTTTT

J gene: TRBJ2-7
clone size: once
V gene: TRBV28
D gene: NA
CDR3 protein: CASSLPGYEQYF
CDR3 DNA: TGTGCCAGCAGTTTGCCAGGGTACGAGCAGTACTTC

J gene: TRBJ1-4
clone size: NA
V gene: TRBV19
D gene: NA
CDR3 protein: CASSIGQDNEKLFF
CDR3 DNA: TGTGCCAGTAGTATAGGTCAGGATAATGAAAAACTGTTTTTT

J gene: TRBJ2-7
clone size: NA
V gene: TRBV27
D gene: TRBD1
CDR3 protein: CASSLVGTGYYEQYF
CDR3 DNA: TGTGCCAGCAGTTTGGTAGGGACAGGGTACTACGAGCAGTACTTC

J gene: TRBJ1-5
clone size: NA
V gene: TRBV5-1
D gene: NA
CDR3 protein: CASSLEGGGQPQHF
CDR3 DNA: TGCGCCAGCAGCTTGGAGGGTGGCGGGCAGCCCCAGCATTTT

J gene: TRBJ2-2
clone size: NA
V gene: TRBV7-2
D gene: NA
CDR3 protein: CASSLNGRLSTGELFF
CDR3 DNA: TGTGCCAGCAGCTTAAATGGCAGGTTAAGCACCGGGGAGCTGTTTTTT

J gene: TRBJ2-3
clone size: NA
V gene: TRBV4-1
D gene: TRBD2
CDR3 protein: CASSQLAGVIGDTQYF
CDR3 DNA: TGCGCCAGCAGCCAGTTAGCGGGAGTGATAGGAGATACGCAGTATTTT

J gene: TRBJ2-1
clone size: NA
V gene: TRBV15
D gene: NA
CDR3 protein: CATSRYNEQFF
CDR3 DNA: TGTGCCACCAGCAGGTACAATGAGCAGTTCTTC

J gene: TRBJ2-3
clone size: NA
V gene: TRBV28
D gene: TRBD2
CDR3 protein: CASISRGLAGGLYTQYF
CDR3 DNA: TGTGCCAGCATATCCCGTGGGCTAGCGGGAGGTCTATATACGCAGTATTTT

J gene: TRBJ1-6
clone size: NA
V gene: TRBV6-5
D gene: NA
CDR3 protein: CASSYGRQYSPLHF
CDR3 DNA: TGTGCCAGCAGTTACGGGCGGCAATATTCACCCCTCCACTTT

J gene: TRBJ2-5
clone size: NA
V gene: TRBV15
D gene: TRBD2
CDR3 protein: CATSRDRGGGETQYF
CDR3 DNA: TGTGCCACCAGCAGAGATCGGGGGGGAGGAGAGACCCAGTACTTC

J gene: TRBJ2-4
clone size: NA
V gene: TRBV7-9
D gene: NA
CDR3 protein: CASSLGTGDRAKNIQYF
CDR3 DNA: TGTGCCAGCAGCCTAGGGACGGGAGACAGGGCTAAAAACATTCAGTACTTC

J gene: TRBJ1-3
clone size: once
V gene: TRBV2
D gene: NA
CDR3 protein: CASSVRSFGNTIYF
CDR3 DNA: TGTGCCAGCAGTGTTCGAAGCTTTGGAAACACCATATATTTT

J gene: TRBJ1-1
clone size: once
V gene: TRBV7-3
D gene: TRBD1
CDR3 protein: CASSLRGQGLSEAFF
CDR3 DNA: TGTGCCAGCAGCTTAAGGGGACAGGGGCTTTCAGAAGCTTTCTTT

J gene: TRBJ2-1
clone size: NA
V gene: TRBV7-2
D gene: NA
CDR3 protein: CASSLESLGVMIGNEQFF
CDR3 DNA: TGTGCCAGCAGCTTAGAGTCATTGGGGGTTATGATTGGGAATGAGCAGTTCTTC